The following is a T cell receptor beta chain sequence with its context. The antigen is unknown. Clones were read by immunoSEQ multiplex PCR, and TCRdb kept only the in-frame ones, dropping some. This repertoire shows about 800,000 clones, 96% found once; its top ten account for around 0.25%. The entry originates in a study of shared clonotypes between healthy human individuals. Study-wide context: CD4 naive cells filled three plates per donor, CD4 memory three, CD8 naive two and CD8 memory one. Study-wide results and caveats: A handful of donors showed sharing of about 4.6% of naive CD4 clonotypes. In general, naive subsets displayed greater estimated richness than memory subsets did.

Deletions cut 8 bases from V and 3 bases from J, with 13 bases between. This CDR3 comprises 13 residues. Germline CDR1 and CDR2: SGDLS and YYNGEE. Naive CD8 cells lacked CD45RO, underwent positive selection for CCR7 and left out terminally differentiated effector memory CD45RA+ cells. Only Caucasian adults living in Nashville, Tennessee made up the donor group. V usage is TRBV9 and J usage is TRBJ2-3; possibly TRBD1 for D (6 bases). This receptor was identified in a young man in good health. The sequencing sample was made of naive CD8+ T cells sorted from blood. CDR3 loop: CASRNRETDTQYF. The DNA of the CDR3 is TGTGCCAGTAGGAACAGGGAGACAGATACGCAGTATTTT.